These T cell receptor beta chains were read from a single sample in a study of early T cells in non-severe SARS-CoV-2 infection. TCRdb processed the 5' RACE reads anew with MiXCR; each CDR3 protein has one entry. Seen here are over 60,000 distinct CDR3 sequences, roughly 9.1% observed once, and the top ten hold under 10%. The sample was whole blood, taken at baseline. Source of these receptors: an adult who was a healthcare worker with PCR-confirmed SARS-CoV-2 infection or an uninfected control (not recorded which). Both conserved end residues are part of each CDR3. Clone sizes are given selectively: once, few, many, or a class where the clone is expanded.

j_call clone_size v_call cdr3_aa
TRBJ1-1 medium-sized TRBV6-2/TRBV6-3 CASSYWVNTEAFF
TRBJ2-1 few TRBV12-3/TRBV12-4 CATKDRDREFF
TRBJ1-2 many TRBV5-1 CASSLTAGQNYGYTF
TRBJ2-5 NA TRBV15 CATSRDIKETQYF
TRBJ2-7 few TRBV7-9 CASSPRSPGMEQYF
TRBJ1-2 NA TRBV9 CASSVGDRVLGYTF
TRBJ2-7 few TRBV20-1 CSARAPAGARYEQYF
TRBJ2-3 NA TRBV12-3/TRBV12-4 CASRPWGTSGGTDTQYF
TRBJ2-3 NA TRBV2 CASRQEADTQYF
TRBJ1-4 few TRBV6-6 CASGSSGLDEKLFF
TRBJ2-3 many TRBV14 CASSQDLAGASTDTQYF
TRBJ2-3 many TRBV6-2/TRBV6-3 CASSYSLRDFTDTQYF
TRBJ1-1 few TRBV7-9 CASSLKGQGNTEAFF
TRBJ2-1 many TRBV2 CASSGTSGGTVRQFF
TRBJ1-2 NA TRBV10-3 CAISGQGQLNYGYTF
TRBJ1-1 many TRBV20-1 CSASRGGSEAFF
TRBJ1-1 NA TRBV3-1 CASSQGGRGTFF
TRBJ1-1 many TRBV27 CASRLTGYTEAFF
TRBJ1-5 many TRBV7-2 CASSLAGGASQPQHF
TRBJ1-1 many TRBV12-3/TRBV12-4 CASVADLELFEAFF
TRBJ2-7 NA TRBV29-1 CSVEESGQGGYEQYF
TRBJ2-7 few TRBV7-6 CASSLPQSGQEF
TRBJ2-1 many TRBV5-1 CASSFQLGGPSSYNEQFF
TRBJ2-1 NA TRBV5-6 CASSLGSYEQFF
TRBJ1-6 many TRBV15 CATSRGGSGNSPLHF
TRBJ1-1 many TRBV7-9 CASSLAPRTGGSEAFF